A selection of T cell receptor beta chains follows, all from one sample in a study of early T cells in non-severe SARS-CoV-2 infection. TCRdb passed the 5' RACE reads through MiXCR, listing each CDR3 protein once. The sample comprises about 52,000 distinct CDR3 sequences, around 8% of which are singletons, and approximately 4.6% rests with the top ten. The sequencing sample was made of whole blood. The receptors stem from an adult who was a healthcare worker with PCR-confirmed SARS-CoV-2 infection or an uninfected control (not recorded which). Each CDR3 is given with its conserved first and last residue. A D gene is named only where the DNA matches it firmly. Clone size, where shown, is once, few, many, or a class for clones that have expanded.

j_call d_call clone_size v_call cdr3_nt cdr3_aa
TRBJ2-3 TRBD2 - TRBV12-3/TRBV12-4 TGTGCCAGCAGTTTGCAGCGGGAGAGCACAGATACGCAGTATTTT CASSLQRESTDTQYF
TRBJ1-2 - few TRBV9 TGTGCCAGCAGCGAGGGCCCAACGTTGGGCTACACCTTC CASSEGPTLGYTF
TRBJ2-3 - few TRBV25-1 TGTGCCAGCAGTGTTGGGCAGTTGGATACGCAGTATTTT CASSVGQLDTQYF
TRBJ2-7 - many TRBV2 TGTGCCGGCCGCAGGGAAGGGGACTACGAGCAGTACTTC CAGRREGDYEQYF
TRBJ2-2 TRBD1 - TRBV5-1 TGCGCCAGCAGCTTGGGATCGGACAGGGCGAGCGGGGAGCTGTTTTTT CASSLGSDRASGELFF
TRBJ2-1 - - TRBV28 TGTGCCAGCAGTCAACCAACTAGGGAAGAAGAAGACAATGAGCAGTTCTTC CASSQPTREEEDNEQFF
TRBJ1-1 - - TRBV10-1 TGCGCCACATCGGCTTCGATGAACACTGAAGCTTTCTTT CATSASMNTEAFF
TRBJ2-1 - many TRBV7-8 TGTGCCAGCAGCTTAGACAGGGCGAATGAGCAGTTCTTC CASSLDRANEQFF
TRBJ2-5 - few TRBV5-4 TGTGCCAGCAGTCCCGGGCGCGAAATAGAGACCCAGTACTTC CASSPGREIETQYF
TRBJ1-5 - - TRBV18 TGTGCCAGCTCACCAGGCGCTAATCAGCCCCAGCATTTT CASSPGANQPQHF
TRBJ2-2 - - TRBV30 TGTGCCTGGGGAGGGACAGTCAACACCGGGGAGCTGTTTTTT CAWGGTVNTGELFF
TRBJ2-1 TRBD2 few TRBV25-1 TGTGCCAGCAGTGAAGGTCTAGCGGCCCGGGAGCAGTTCTTC CASSEGLAAREQFF
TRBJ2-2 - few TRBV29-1 TGCAGCGTGAGCCGACTTTCGAACACCGGGGAGCTGTTTTTT CSVSRLSNTGELFF
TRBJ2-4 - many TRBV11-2 TGTGCCAGCAACCCCACAGGGACCAAAAACATTCAGTACTTC CASNPTGTKNIQYF
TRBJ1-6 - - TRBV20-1 TGCAGTGCTAGCATGGGGCGGCAGATTAATTCACCCCTCCACTTT CSASMGRQINSPLHF